The next 26 T cell receptor beta chains were all read from a single sample in a study of cytomegalovirus exposure and HLA in healthy donors. The PCR had 60 Vbeta and 13 Jbeta primers. Assay: immunoSEQ multiplex PCR; the TCRdb copy retains only in-frame clones and omits some. The sample yields around 130,000 clones, 70% to 85% seen once. Input material: PBMCs. The origin of the receptors is a man aged 45-65 years in good health and CMV-seronegative.

J is TRBJ1-6 and V is TRBV7-2, with 7 bases that match TRBD1. After removal of 2 bases from V and 11 bases from J, the junction contained 6 bases not matched to a gene. Germline CDR1 SGHTA, CDR2 FQGNSA. This CDR3 spans 14 amino acids. As DNA, the CDR3 is TGTGCCAGCAGCTTACAGGGACAGAGGACACCCCTCCACTTT. Protein sequence: CASSLQGQRTPLHF.

This sequence joins TRBV2 and TRBJ2-1, with 7 bases matching TRBD2. Per germline, CDR1 SNHLY and CDR2 FYNNEI. The length of the CDR3 is 13 residues. Germline trimming cut 8 bases from V and 7 bases from J; bases unmatched to any gene: 8. CDR3 residues: CASGGRVGNEQFF. For the CDR3, the DNA is TGTGCCAGCGGGGGGAGGGTAGGGAATGAGCAGTTCTTC.

The rearrangement joins TRBV9 to TRBJ2-7; TRBD1 agrees at 7 bases. Per the germline V gene, CDR1 is SGDLS and CDR2 is YYNGEE. Trimming removed 3 bases from V and 3 bases from J; junction bases left unmatched: 0. The CDR3 has 12 amino acids. CDR3 residues: CASSGQGYEQYF. The CDR3 nucleotides read TGTGCCAGCAGCGGACAGGGCTACGAGCAGTACTTC.

V is TRBV6-5 and J is TRBJ1-4; D might be TRBD1 (6 bases). The germline CDR1 and CDR2 sequences are MNHEY and SVGAGI. V gave up 6 bases and J gave up 6 bases, with 14 bases separating them. The CDR3 contains 14 residues. CDR3: CASSFGQTHEKLFF. CDR3 in DNA: TGTGCCAGCAGCTTCGGACAGACCCATGAAAAACTGTTTTTT.

CDR3 in amino acids: CASSNRVQPNEQFF. CDR3 nucleotides: TGTGCCAGCAGCAACCGGGTGCAGCCCAATGAGCAGTTCTTC. The chain is built from TRBV5-4 and TRBJ2-1; D is ambiguous. V was shortened by 4 bases and J by 6 bases, with 14 bases between the two germline ends. The CDR3 extends over 14 amino acids. Germline assignment: CDR1 SGHNT and CDR2 YYREEE (reference sequence). Complete variable domain (other parts from reference TRBV5-4 and TRBJ2-1): ETGVTQSPTHLIKTRGQQVTLRCSSQSGHNTVSWYQQALGQGPQFIFQYYREEENGRGNFPPRFSGLQFPNYSSELNVNALELDDSALYLCASSNRVQPNEQFFGPGTRLTVL.

This clone was detected only once. The genes are TRBV9 and TRBJ1-3, with 9 nucleotides matching TRBD1. The CDR3 spans 14 residues. Losses at the gene ends were 3 bases for V and 8 bases for J; bases not matched to a gene: 6. CDR1 is SGDLS and CDR2 is YYNGEE in the germline V gene. The CDR3 protein is CASSEGTGSYTIYF. As DNA, the CDR3 is TGTGCCAGCAGCGAGGGGACAGGGTCGTACACCATATATTTT.

The chain carries TRBV5-4 and TRBJ2-3; D remains unclear. The CDR3 has 12 amino acids. Trimming removed 5 bases from V and 2 bases from J, with 6 bases in between. The germline V gene has CDR1 SGHNT and CDR2 YYREEE (reference sequence). The CDR3: CASRSYTDTQYF. CDR3 bases: TGTGCCAGCAGATCCTACACAGATACGCAGTATTTT.

This chain joins TRBV7-9 and TRBJ1-2, with 9 positions matching TRBD1. The V gene end was trimmed by 4 bases and the J gene end by 4 bases; junction bases not matched to a gene: 7. CDR3 size: 15 residues. Germline lookup yields CDR1 SEHNR and CDR2 FQNEAQ (reference sequence). The CDR3 region has the DNA TGTGCCAGCAGCTCGGGACAGGGAGCCGGCTATGGCTACACCTTC. Protein: CASSSGQGAGYGYTF.

The chain is built from TRBV27 and TRBJ1-2; TRBD1 agrees at 8 bases. CDR3 length: 15 residues. CDR1 and CDR2 (germline): MNHEY, SMNVEV (reference sequence). V lost 5 bases, J lost 4 bases, and 9 bases stayed unmatched. As DNA, the CDR3 is TGTGCCAGCAGTACCCTCGGACAGGGCCCCTATGGCTACACCTTC. Translating gives CASSTLGQGPYGYTF.

This clone has a single count. This CDR3 is also generated by other DNA sequences in the sample. CDR3 DNA sequence: TGCGCCAGCAGCCAAGATTCACAGGGGGCAGATACGCAGTATTTT. The encoded protein is CASSQDSQGADTQYF. The V call is TRBV4-1, the J call TRBJ2-3; 8 bases agree with TRBD1. The CDR3 consists of 15 residues. Unmatched junction bases numbered 3, after V lost 0 bases and J lost 4 bases. CDR1 is MGHRA, CDR2 YSYEKL, per germline.

This chain uses TRBV10-3 with TRBJ2-7; D not certain. The length of the CDR3 is 12 residues. V was clipped by 5 bases and J by 3 bases, with 8 bases between them. Germline V gives CDR1 ENHRY, CDR2 SYGVKD. CDR3 protein: CAISNRDYEQYF. The CDR3 region has the DNA TGTGCCATCAGTAACAGAGACTACGAGCAGTACTTC.

The chain has TRBV4-1 and TRBJ1-6; TRBD1 agrees at 9 bases. Germline V lookup: CDR1 MGHRA, CDR2 YSYEKL. V lost 2 bases to trimming and J lost 9 bases; unmatched junction nucleotides: 5. The CDR3 covers 15 residues. CDR3 protein: CASSQPRDRVSPLHF. CDR3 in DNA: TGCGCCAGCAGCCAACCCCGGGACAGGGTTTCACCCCTCCACTTT.

This chain joins TRBV4-1 and TRBJ1-5; 8 bases are shared with TRBD1. Per the germline V gene, CDR1 is MGHRA and CDR2 is YSYEKL. CDR3 size: 15 residues. With V trimmed by 6 bases and J by 2 bases, 6 bases remained unmatched. The CDR3 DNA sequence: TGCGCCAGCAGTCAGGGGGCCCTGGGCAATCAGCCCCAGCATTTT. Translating gives CASSQGALGNQPQHF.

The rearrangement uses TRBV5-4 and TRBJ2-1; 10 positions agree with TRBD1. Germline lookup yields CDR1 SGHNT and CDR2 YYREEE (reference sequence). With V trimmed by 7 bases and J by 1 base, 5 bases remained unmatched. The CDR3 is made up of 15 amino acids. In DNA form, the CDR3 reads TGTGCCAGCTCGGAGGACAGGGGGTCCTACAATGAGCAGTTCTTC. Translating it yields CASSEDRGSYNEQFF.

The chain is built from TRBV6-5 and TRBJ1-2, with D perhaps matching TRBD1 (6 bases). In germline, CDR1 is MNHEY, CDR2 SVGAGI. The CDR3 is 13 residues long. Trimming shortened V by 5 bases and J by 6 bases, and 13 bases separated the two germline ends. As DNA, the CDR3 is TGTGCCAGCAGTCCCTGGGGGGGCCATGGCTACACCTTC. Residues: CASSPWGGHGYTF.

J is TRBJ2-2 and V is TRBV6-5; 7 nucleotides line up with TRBD1. CDR1 MNHEY and CDR2 SVGAGI come from the germline V gene. This CDR3 spans 15 amino acids. With 2 bases clipped from V and 7 bases from J, the junction kept 7 bases outside the gene matches. The CDR3 is CASSYVQGSGGELFF. The CDR3 DNA follows: TGTGCCAGCAGTTACGTACAGGGGTCTGGCGGGGAGCTGTTTTTT.

This chain uses TRBV9 with TRBJ1-2; 8 bases align to TRBD1. Germline values: CDR1 SGDLS, CDR2 YYNGEE. With 4 bases clipped from V and 8 bases from J, the junction kept 4 bases outside the gene matches. The CDR3 consists of 12 residues. The CDR3 nucleotides are TGTGCCAGCAGCACTACAGGGGGAGGCTACACCTTC. Translation: CASSTTGGGYTF.

The rearrangement joins TRBV10-1 to TRBJ2-1; 8 bases line up with TRBD2. The CDR3 length is 14 residues. Germline V gene lookup returns CDR1 WNHNN and CDR2 SYGVQD (reference sequence). The V gene end was trimmed by 3 bases and the J gene end by 10 bases; junction bases not matched to a gene: 8. The CDR3 reads CASSDQAGGREQFF. The CDR3 region has the DNA TGCGCCAGCAGTGATCAGGCGGGGGGAAGGGAGCAGTTCTTC.

There are a few counts of this clone. The chain couples TRBV6-1 to TRBJ1-2; 10 positions agree with TRBD1. In germline, CDR1 is MNHNS, CDR2 SASEGT. V lost 5 bases and J lost 5; bases outside the gene matches: 8. This CDR3 is 15 amino acids long. CDR3 region: CASSPRVGQGYGYTF. The CDR3, as DNA: TGTGCCAGCAGTCCCAGAGTGGGACAGGGGTATGGCTACACCTTC.

The genes are TRBV7-8 and TRBJ2-1, with D perhaps TRBD2 (5 bases). V was pared by 2 bases and J by 7 bases, with 15 bases between. CDR1 and CDR2 (germline): SGHVS, FQNEAQ. CDR3 length: 15 amino acids. The DNA of the CDR3 is TGTGCCAGCAGCTTAACCCGCGGGCCGGGAAATGAGCAGTTCTTC. Translating it yields CASSLTRGPGNEQFF. The full variable domain, with the rest looked up from reference TRBV7-8 and TRBJ2-1, is GAGVSQSPRYKVAKRGQDVALRCDPISGHVSLFWYQQALGQGPEFLTYFQNEAQLDKSGLPSDRFFAERPEGSVSTLKIQRTQQEDSAVYLCASSLTRGPGNEQFFGPGTRLTVL.

The chain carries TRBV18 and TRBJ2-5; 7 positions match TRBD2. The assigned J gene may be wrong: the sequence end matches TRBJ2-7 better. The V gene's germline CDR1 is KGHSH and CDR2 LQKENI. The CDR3 loop spans 15 amino acids. This CDR3 is CASSLSGGAGGEQYF. In DNA form, the CDR3 reads TGTGCCAGCTCACTTTCGGGAGGCGCTGGCGGCGAGCAGTACTTC.

The genes are TRBV27 and TRBJ2-1; TRBD1 might be the D (6 bases). Germline CDR1 is MNHEY and CDR2 is SMNVEV (reference sequence). Between the trimmed V and J ends, which lost 6 bases and 7 bases, there was a span of 16 bases. The CDR3 consists of 14 residues. The CDR3 region has the DNA TGTGCCAGCAGCCCCCTTTGGGGGCGGAATGAGCAGTTCTTC. Translating gives CASSPLWGRNEQFF.

The chain carries TRBV5-1 and TRBJ2-5, with TRBD2 matching 11 bases. Per the germline V gene, CDR1 is SGHRS and CDR2 is YFSETQ. There are 15 residues in the CDR3. J gave up 5 bases and V 0 bases, and 3 bases lay outside the gene matches. The CDR3 sequence is CASSLGLAGFETQYF. CDR3 nucleotide sequence: TGCGCCAGCAGCTTGGGACTAGCGGGGTTTGAGACCCAGTACTTC.

This chain uses TRBV7-2 with TRBJ1-5; no clear D gene. The CDR3 loop spans 15 amino acids. CDR1 and CDR2 from the germline V gene are SGHTA and FQGNSA. Trimming cost V 5 bases and J 0 bases, with 11 bases left between them. The CDR3 DNA sequence: TGTGCCAGCAGCCCGACACCTCATAGCAATCAGCCCCAGCATTTT. Translation gives CASSPTPHSNQPQHF.

The table lists this clone with a count of one. The J gene is TRBJ2-5, the V gene TRBV7-2, with 8 positions matching TRBD1. V shed 5 bases, J shed 4 bases, and the junction held 6 bases outside the gene matches. The CDR3 contains 14 residues. Per the germline V gene, CDR1 is SGHTA and CDR2 is FQGNSA. CDR3 in DNA: TGTGCCAGCAGCCCGGGACAGGTGCGAGAGACCCAGTACTTC. This encodes CASSPGQVRETQYF.

The rearrangement links TRBV19 to TRBJ2-1; D may be TRBD2 (6 bases). This CDR3 has 16 residues. The germline gives CDR1 LNHDA, CDR2 SQIVND (reference sequence). Trimming removed 7 bases from V and 0 bases from J, with 16 bases in between. In nucleotides, the CDR3 is TGTGCCAGTAAAATGGGGGGTTTTTACTCCTACAATGAGCAGTTCTTC. Its translation: CASKMGGFYSYNEQFF.